One T cell receptor beta chain is described in this entry. The data were produced by immunoSEQ multiplex PCR, yet TCRdb's version contains in-frame clones alone and is incomplete. The sample consists of about 64,000 clones, approximately 90% of them appearing once. The CDR3 length is 17 residues. With V trimmed by 3 bases and J by 2 bases, 10 bases remained unmatched. These data originate in a study of T cell changes during pregnancy in multiple sclerosis. This TCR derives from a female donor with multiple sclerosis, enrolled in a pregnancy study. Sequences were derived from peripheral blood, sampled in the second trimester of pregnancy. This rearrangement joins TRBV23-1 to TRBJ1-1, with TRBD1 identical over 9 bases. TRBV23-1 is assigned to the ORF class and has an uncertain function. CDR3 nucleotides: TGCGCCAGCAGTCAGCCGACAGGGGGGTGTAGTAACACTGAAGCTTTCTTT. Translated, it gives CASSQPTGGCSNTEAFF.